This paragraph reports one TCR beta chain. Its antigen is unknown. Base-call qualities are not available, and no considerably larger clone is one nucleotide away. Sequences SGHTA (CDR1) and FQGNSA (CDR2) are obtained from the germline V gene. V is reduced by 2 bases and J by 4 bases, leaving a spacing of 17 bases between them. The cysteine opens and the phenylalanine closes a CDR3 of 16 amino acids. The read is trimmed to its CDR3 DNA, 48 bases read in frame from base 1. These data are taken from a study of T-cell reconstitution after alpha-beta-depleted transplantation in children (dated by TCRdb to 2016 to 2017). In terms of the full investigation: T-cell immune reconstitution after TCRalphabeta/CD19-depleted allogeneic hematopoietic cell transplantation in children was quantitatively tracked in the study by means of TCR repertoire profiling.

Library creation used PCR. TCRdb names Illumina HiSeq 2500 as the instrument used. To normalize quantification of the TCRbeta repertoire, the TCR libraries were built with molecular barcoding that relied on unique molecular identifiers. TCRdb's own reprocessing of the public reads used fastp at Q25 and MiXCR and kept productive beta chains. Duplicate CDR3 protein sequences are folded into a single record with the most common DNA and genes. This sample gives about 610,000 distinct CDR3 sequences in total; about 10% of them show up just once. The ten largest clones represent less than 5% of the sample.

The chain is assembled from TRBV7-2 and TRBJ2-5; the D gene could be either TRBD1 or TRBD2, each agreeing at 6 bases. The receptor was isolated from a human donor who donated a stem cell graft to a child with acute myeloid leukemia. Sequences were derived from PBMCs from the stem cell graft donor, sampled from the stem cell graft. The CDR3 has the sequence CASSLITQGGLETQYF. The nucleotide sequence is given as TGTGCCAGCAGCTTAATCACACAGGGAGGTTTAGAGACCCAGTACTTC.